This T cell receptor (beta chain) stems from a study of cytomegalovirus exposure and HLA in healthy donors. With 60 Vbeta and 13 Jbeta primers, the PCR was carried out. This table comes from immunoSEQ multiplex PCR, and its TCRdb copy is limited to in-frame clones, with some not included. The specimen's table records about 150,000 clones. CDR1 is SGHVS and CDR2 is FQNEAQ in the germline V gene. CDR3 length: 16 residues. Trimming cost V 4 bases and J 6 bases, with 21 bases left between them. Sequencing was done on a sample of PBMCs. The TCR originated in a woman in her 50s in good health and CMV-seronegative. The chain carries TRBV7-8 and TRBJ1-2; no firm D call. Here the CDR3 DNA reads TGTGCCAGCAGCTCATCCGGGGTCCCCCCGCCCGATGGCTACACCTTC. Protein sequence: CASSSSGVPPPDGYTF.